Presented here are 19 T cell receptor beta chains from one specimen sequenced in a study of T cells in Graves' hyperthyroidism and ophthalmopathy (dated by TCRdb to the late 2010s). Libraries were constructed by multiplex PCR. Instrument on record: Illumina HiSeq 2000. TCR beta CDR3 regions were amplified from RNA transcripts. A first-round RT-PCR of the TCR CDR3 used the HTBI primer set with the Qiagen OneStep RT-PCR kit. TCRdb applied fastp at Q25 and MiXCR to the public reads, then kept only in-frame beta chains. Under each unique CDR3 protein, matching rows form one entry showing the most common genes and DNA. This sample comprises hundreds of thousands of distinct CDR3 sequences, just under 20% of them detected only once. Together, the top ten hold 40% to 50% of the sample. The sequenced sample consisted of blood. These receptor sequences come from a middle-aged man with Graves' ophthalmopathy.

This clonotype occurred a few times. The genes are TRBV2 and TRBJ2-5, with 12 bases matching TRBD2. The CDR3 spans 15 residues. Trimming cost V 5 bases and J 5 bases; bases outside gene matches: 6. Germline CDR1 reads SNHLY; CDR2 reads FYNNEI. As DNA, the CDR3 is TGTGCCAGCAGTACGACTAGCGGGAGAGGTGAGACCCAGTACTTC. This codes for CASSTTSGRGETQYF.

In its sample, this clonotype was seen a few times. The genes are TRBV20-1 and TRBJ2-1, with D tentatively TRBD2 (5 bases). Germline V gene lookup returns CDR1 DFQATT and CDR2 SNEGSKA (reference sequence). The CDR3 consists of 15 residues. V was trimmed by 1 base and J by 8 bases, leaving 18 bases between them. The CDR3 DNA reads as TGCAGTGCTAGAGTGGTCCCAGCGGATAGCGATGAGCAGTTCTTC. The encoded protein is CSARVVPADSDEQFF.

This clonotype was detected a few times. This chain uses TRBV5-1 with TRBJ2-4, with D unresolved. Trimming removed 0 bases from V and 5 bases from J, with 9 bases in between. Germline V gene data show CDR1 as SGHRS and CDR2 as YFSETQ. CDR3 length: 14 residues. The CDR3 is CASSLEGTQNIQYF. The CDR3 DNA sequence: TGCGCCAGCAGCTTGGAGGGAACACAAAACATTCAGTACTTC.

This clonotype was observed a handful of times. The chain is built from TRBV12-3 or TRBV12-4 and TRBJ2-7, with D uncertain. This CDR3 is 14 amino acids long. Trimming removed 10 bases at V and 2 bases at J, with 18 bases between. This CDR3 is CANSATEDPYEQYF. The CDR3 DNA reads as TGTGCCAACTCCGCGACTGAAGATCCCTACGAGCAGTACTTC.

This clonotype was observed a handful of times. The CDR3 reads CASTKDRRTGELFF. CDR3 sequence (DNA): TGTGCCAGCACCAAGGACAGGAGAACCGGGGAGCTGTTTTTT. The chain employs TRBV6-1 and TRBJ2-2; 7 nucleotides match TRBD1. V lost 7 bases to trimming and J lost 5 bases; unmatched junction nucleotides: 7. Germline V lookup: CDR1 MNHNS, CDR2 SASEGT. The CDR3 loop spans 14 amino acids.

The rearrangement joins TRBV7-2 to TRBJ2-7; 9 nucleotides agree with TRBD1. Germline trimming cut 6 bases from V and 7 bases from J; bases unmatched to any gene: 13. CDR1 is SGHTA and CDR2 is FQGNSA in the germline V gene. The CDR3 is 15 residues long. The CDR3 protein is CASRMPGTGPEEQYF. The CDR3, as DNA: TGTGCCAGCAGGATGCCCGGGACAGGGCCGGAAGAGCAGTACTTC.

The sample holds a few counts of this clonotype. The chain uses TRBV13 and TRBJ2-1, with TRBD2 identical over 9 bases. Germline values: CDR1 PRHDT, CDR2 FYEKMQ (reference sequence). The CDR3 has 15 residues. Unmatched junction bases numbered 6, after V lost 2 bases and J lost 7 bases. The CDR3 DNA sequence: TGTGCCAGCAGCTTATTAGCGGGAGAGGAGAATGAGCAGTTCTTC. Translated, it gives CASSLLAGEENEQFF.

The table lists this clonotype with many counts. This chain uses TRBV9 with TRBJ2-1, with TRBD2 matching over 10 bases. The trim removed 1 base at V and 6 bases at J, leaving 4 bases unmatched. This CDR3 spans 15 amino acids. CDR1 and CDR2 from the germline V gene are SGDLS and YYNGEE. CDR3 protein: CASSVRAGGRNEQFF. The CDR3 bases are TGTGCCAGCAGCGTAAGAGCGGGGGGGCGCAATGAGCAGTTCTTC.

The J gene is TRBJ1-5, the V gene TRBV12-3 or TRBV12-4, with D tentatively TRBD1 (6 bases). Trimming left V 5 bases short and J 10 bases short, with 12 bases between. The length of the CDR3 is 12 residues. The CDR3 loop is CASSLGAGPQHF. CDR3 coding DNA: TGTGCCAGCAGTCTGGGGGCCGGACCCCAGCATTTT.

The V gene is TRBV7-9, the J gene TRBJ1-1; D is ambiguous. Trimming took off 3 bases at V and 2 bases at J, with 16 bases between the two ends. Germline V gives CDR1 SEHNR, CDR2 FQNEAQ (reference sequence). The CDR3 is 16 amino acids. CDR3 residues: CASSFGDTGFNTEAFF. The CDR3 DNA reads TGTGCCAGCAGCTTCGGGGATACGGGGTTTAACACTGAAGCTTTCTTT. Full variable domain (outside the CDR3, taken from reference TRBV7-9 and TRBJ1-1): DTGVSQNPRHKITKRGQNVTFRCDPISEHNRLYWYRQTLGQGPEFLTYFQNEAQLEKSRLLSDRFSAERPKGSFSTLEIQRTEQGDSAMYLCASSFGDTGFNTEAFFGQGTRLTVV.

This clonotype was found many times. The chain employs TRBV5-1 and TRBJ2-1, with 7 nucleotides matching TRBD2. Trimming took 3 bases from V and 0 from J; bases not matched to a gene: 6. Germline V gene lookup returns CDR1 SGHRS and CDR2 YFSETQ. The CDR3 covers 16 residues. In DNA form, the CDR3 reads TGCGCCAGCAGCTCCTCTGGCGGGAGCTCCTACAATGAGCAGTTCTTC. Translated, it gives CASSSSGGSSYNEQFF.

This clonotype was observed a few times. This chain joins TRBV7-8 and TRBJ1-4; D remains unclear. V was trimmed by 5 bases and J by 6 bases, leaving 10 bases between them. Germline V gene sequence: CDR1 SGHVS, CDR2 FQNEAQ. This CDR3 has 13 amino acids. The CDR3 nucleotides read TGTGCCAGCAGCATGGGGAGCGATGAAAAACTGTTTTTT. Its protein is CASSMGSDEKLFF.

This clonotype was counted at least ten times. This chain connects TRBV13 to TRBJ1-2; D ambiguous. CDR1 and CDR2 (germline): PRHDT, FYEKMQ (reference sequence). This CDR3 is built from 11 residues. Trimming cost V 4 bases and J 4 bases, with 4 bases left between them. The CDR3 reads CASSSTYGYTF. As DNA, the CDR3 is TGTGCCAGCAGCTCCACCTATGGCTACACCTTC.

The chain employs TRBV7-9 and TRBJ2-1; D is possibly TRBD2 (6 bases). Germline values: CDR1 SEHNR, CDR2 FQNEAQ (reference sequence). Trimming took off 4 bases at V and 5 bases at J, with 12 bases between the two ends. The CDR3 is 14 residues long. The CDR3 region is CASSWFRGNNEQFF. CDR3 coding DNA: TGTGCCAGCAGCTGGTTCCGGGGGAACAATGAGCAGTTCTTC.

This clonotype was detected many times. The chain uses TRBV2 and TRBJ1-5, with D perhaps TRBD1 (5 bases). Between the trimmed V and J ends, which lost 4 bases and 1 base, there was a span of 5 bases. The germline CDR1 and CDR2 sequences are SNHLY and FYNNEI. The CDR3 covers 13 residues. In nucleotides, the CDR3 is TGTGCCAGCAGTGGGGACAGCAATCAGCCCCAGCATTTT. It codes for CASSGDSNQPQHF.

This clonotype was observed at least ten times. The CDR3 coding sequence is TGCAGTGCTCTCTCCCTTATTGGAACCTACGAGCAGTACTTC. This codes for CSALSLIGTYEQYF. This rearrangement joins TRBV20-1 to TRBJ2-7, with D hard to call. Germline V gives CDR1 DFQATT, CDR2 SNEGSKA (reference sequence). V was shortened by 5 bases and J by 2 bases, with 16 bases between the two germline ends. The CDR3 totals 14 residues.

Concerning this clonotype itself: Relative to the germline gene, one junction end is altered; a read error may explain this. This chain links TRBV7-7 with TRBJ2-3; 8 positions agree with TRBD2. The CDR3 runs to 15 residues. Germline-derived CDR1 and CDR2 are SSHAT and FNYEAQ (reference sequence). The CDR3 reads CASSISGSLTDTQYF. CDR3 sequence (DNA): TGTGCTAGCAGCATCAGCGGGAGTTTGACAGATACGCAGTATTTT.

The CDR3: CASSLRDPPLHF. The CDR3 nucleotides are TGTGCCAGCAGTTTAAGGGATCCACCCCTCCACTTT. The J gene is TRBJ1-6, the V gene TRBV28, with D unresolved. The CDR3 is 12 residues long. V was trimmed by 2 bases and J by 11 bases, leaving 7 bases between them. Germline values: CDR1 MDHEN, CDR2 SYDVKM.

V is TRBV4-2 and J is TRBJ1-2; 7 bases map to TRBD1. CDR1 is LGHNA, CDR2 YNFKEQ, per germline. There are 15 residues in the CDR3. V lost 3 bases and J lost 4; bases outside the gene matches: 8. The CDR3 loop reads CASSQIQGESYGYTF. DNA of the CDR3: TGTGCCAGCAGCCAGATCCAGGGGGAGAGCTATGGCTACACCTTC.